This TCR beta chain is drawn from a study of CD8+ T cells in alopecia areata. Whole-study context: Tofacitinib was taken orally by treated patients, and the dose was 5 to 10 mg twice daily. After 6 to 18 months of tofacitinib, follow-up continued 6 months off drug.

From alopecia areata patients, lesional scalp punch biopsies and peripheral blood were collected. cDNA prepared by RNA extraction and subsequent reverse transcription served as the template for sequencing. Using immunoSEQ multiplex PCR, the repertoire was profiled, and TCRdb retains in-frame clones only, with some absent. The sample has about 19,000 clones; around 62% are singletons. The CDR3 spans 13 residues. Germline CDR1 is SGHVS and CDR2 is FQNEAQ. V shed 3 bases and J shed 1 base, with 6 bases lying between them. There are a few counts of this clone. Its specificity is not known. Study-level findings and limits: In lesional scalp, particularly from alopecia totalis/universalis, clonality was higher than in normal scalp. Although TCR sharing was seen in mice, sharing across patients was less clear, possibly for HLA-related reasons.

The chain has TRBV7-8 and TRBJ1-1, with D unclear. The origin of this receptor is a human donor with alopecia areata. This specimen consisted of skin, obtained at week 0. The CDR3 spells CASSFAGNTEAFF. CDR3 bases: TGTGCCAGCAGCTTCGCAGGGAACACTGAAGCTTTCTTT.